A selection of T cell receptor beta chains follows, all from one sample in a study of CD8+ T cells in alopecia areata. Measured with immunoSEQ multiplex PCR; TCRdb has only the in-frame clones, and not every one. The sample carries some 180,000 clones, around 51% recorded once. The sample in question was CD8+ T cells sorted from blood, obtained at roughly week 52, from a patient treated with tofacitinib. All receptors derive from a human donor with alopecia areata. Both conserved end residues are part of each CDR3. Fields, in order: CDR3 protein, CDR3 DNA, D gene, clone size, V gene, J gene. A D gene is named only where the DNA matches it firmly. Clone size appears in some rows only: once, few, many, or a class for an expanded clone.

CDR3 protein: CASKAGTTNTGELFF; CDR3 DNA: TGTGCCAGCAAGGCCGGGACGACGAACACCGGGGAGCTGTTTTTT; D gene: NA; clone size: NA; V gene: TRBV27; J gene: TRBJ2-2
CDR3 protein: CASSSRPLPPDGYTF; CDR3 DNA: TGTGCCAGCAGCTCGAGACCCCTTCCCCCTGATGGCTACACCTTC; D gene: NA; clone size: NA; V gene: TRBV7-2; J gene: TRBJ1-2
CDR3 protein: CASSEGLAGSGELFF; CDR3 DNA: TGTGCCAGCAGTGAGGGACTAGCGGGTAGCGGGGAGCTGTTTTTT; D gene: TRBD2; clone size: NA; V gene: TRBV6-1; J gene: TRBJ2-2
CDR3 protein: CASSFEGPNYEQYF; CDR3 DNA: TGTGCCAGCAGTTTCGAGGGACCGAACTACGAGCAGTACTTC; D gene: NA; clone size: NA; V gene: TRBV2; J gene: TRBJ2-7
CDR3 protein: CASSVGTVTYEQYF; CDR3 DNA: TGTGCCAGCAGCGTAGGGACAGTAACCTACGAGCAGTACTTC; D gene: NA; clone size: once; V gene: TRBV9; J gene: TRBJ2-7
CDR3 protein: CASSQDSSRGTEAFF; CDR3 DNA: TGCGCCAGCAGCCAAGATAGTAGCAGGGGCACTGAAGCTTTCTTT; D gene: NA; clone size: NA; V gene: TRBV4-3; J gene: TRBJ1-1
CDR3 protein: CASSLLSGPPGANVLTF; CDR3 DNA: TGCGCCAGCAGCTTGTTATCAGGCCCCCCTGGGGCCAACGTCCTGACTTTC; D gene: NA; clone size: NA; V gene: TRBV5-1; J gene: TRBJ2-6
CDR3 protein: CASSQEIGGENEKLFF; CDR3 DNA: TGCGCCAGCAGCCAAGAAATAGGAGGGGAAAATGAAAAACTGTTTTTT; D gene: NA; clone size: NA; V gene: TRBV4-3; J gene: TRBJ1-4
CDR3 protein: CASSPTRQGGSPLHF; CDR3 DNA: TGTGCCAGCAGCCCTACTCGGCAGGGCGGTTCACCCCTCCACTTT; D gene: NA; clone size: NA; V gene: TRBV5-6; J gene: TRBJ1-6
CDR3 protein: CASSPNPGGPFNEQFF; CDR3 DNA: TGCGCCAGCAGTCCAAATCCGGGGGGGCCCTTCAATGAGCAGTTCTTC; D gene: TRBD2; clone size: NA; V gene: TRBV5-1; J gene: TRBJ2-1
CDR3 protein: CASTIGGPTGTDTQYF; CDR3 DNA: TGTGCCAGCACGATTGGGGGCCCGACTGGCACAGATACGCAGTATTTT; D gene: NA; clone size: NA; V gene: TRBV5-6; J gene: TRBJ2-3
CDR3 protein: CASSLAPGGLRNEQFF; CDR3 DNA: TGTGCCAGCAGCCTGGCCCCGGGGGGCCTTAGGAATGAGCAGTTCTTC; D gene: NA; clone size: NA; V gene: TRBV7-2; J gene: TRBJ2-1
CDR3 protein: CASSLQSTSLYEQYF; CDR3 DNA: TGCGCCAGCAGCCTTCAGTCGACGTCCCTCTACGAGCAGTACTTC; D gene: NA; clone size: once; V gene: TRBV4-1; J gene: TRBJ2-7
CDR3 protein: CASWAAADSNQPQHF; CDR3 DNA: TGTGCCAGCTGGGCGGCAGCTGATAGCAATCAGCCCCAGCATTTT; D gene: NA; clone size: few; V gene: TRBV19; J gene: TRBJ1-5
CDR3 protein: CSVALENTDTQYF; CDR3 DNA: TGCAGCGTTGCTCTGGAAAACACAGATACGCAGTATTTT; D gene: NA; clone size: NA; V gene: TRBV29-1; J gene: TRBJ2-3
CDR3 protein: CASSVQGADTQYF; CDR3 DNA: TGTGCCAGCAGCGTACAGGGGGCAGATACGCAGTATTTT; D gene: TRBD1; clone size: NA; V gene: TRBV9; J gene: TRBJ2-3
CDR3 protein: CAWRANRITEAFF; CDR3 DNA: TGTGCCTGGAGGGCTAATCGGATCACTGAAGCTTTCTTT; D gene: NA; clone size: NA; V gene: TRBV30; J gene: TRBJ1-1
CDR3 protein: CSAGNRAITF; CDR3 DNA: TGCAGCGCAGGAAACAGGGCGATTACCTTC; D gene: NA; clone size: few; V gene: TRBV29-1; J gene: TRBJ1-2
CDR3 protein: CASTAARGKNTQYF; CDR3 DNA: TGTGCCAGCACAGCCGCCAGGGGGAAGAATACGCAGTATTTT; D gene: TRBD1; clone size: few; V gene: TRBV6-1; J gene: TRBJ2-3
CDR3 protein: CASSPGRKERAFF; CDR3 DNA: TGTGCCAGCAGCCCGGGACGGAAAGAGAGGGCTTTCTTT; D gene: NA; clone size: NA; V gene: TRBV13; J gene: TRBJ1-1
CDR3 protein: CATSRDRRTAEGEDEKLFF; CDR3 DNA: TGTGCCACCAGCAGAGATCGTAGGACGGCCGAGGGAGAAGACGAAAAACTGTTTTTT; D gene: NA; clone size: few; V gene: TRBV15; J gene: TRBJ1-4
CDR3 protein: CASSPGARGQQPQHF; CDR3 DNA: TGTGCCAGCAGTCCCGGGGCTAGGGGTCAACAGCCCCAGCATTTT; D gene: NA; clone size: NA; V gene: TRBV6-6; J gene: TRBJ1-5
CDR3 protein: CASSSGLAGSYEQYF; CDR3 DNA: TGTGCCAGCAGCTCCGGACTAGCGGGCTCCTACGAGCAGTACTTC; D gene: TRBD2; clone size: NA; V gene: TRBV7-9; J gene: TRBJ2-7
CDR3 protein: CAWTSGNEQFF; CDR3 DNA: TGTGCCTGGACTAGCGGGAATGAGCAGTTCTTC; D gene: TRBD2; clone size: NA; V gene: TRBV30; J gene: TRBJ2-1
CDR3 protein: CASSLEGVRSYEQYF; CDR3 DNA: TGTGCCAGCTCCCTGGAGGGGGTAAGGTCCTACGAGCAGTACTTC; D gene: NA; clone size: NA; V gene: TRBV7-6; J gene: TRBJ2-7
CDR3 protein: CSVVEPSTYEQYF; CDR3 DNA: TGCAGCGTTGTTGAACCGAGTACCTACGAGCAGTACTTC; D gene: NA; clone size: few; V gene: TRBV29-1; J gene: TRBJ2-7
CDR3 protein: CASSLSNGPTTSGANVLTF; CDR3 DNA: TGTGCCAGCAGCCTTTCTAACGGACCGACAACCTCGGGGGCCAACGTCCTGACTTTC; D gene: NA; clone size: few; V gene: TRBV7-9; J gene: TRBJ2-6
CDR3 protein: CASSPMDRSGGTQYF; CDR3 DNA: TGTGCCAGCAGCCCCATGGACCGTTCGGGGGGAACCCAGTACTTC; D gene: TRBD2; clone size: few; V gene: TRBV7-9; J gene: TRBJ2-5
CDR3 protein: CASSPAGTGDEKLFF; CDR3 DNA: TGTGCCAGCAGCCCCGCCGGGACAGGGGATGAAAAACTGTTTTTT; D gene: TRBD1; clone size: NA; V gene: TRBV5-6; J gene: TRBJ1-4
CDR3 protein: CSVVGVFIGPFF; CDR3 DNA: TGCAGCGTTGTGGGGGTCTTTATTGGGCCTTTCTTT; D gene: NA; clone size: few; V gene: TRBV29-1; J gene: TRBJ1-1
CDR3 protein: CSVDSKGLAGGAKSYNEQFF; CDR3 DNA: TGCAGCGTTGACTCTAAGGGACTAGCGGGGGGGGCCAAGTCCTACAATGAGCAGTTCTTC; D gene: TRBD2; clone size: NA; V gene: TRBV29-1; J gene: TRBJ2-1
CDR3 protein: CAWMDPDTYEQYF; CDR3 DNA: TGTGCCTGGATGGACCCCGACACTTACGAGCAGTACTTC; D gene: NA; clone size: NA; V gene: TRBV30; J gene: TRBJ2-7
CDR3 protein: CASSALGGGLSYEQYF; CDR3 DNA: TGTGCCAGTAGTGCCCTCGGGGGGGGCCTCTCCTACGAGCAGTACTTC; D gene: TRBD2; clone size: NA; V gene: TRBV19; J gene: TRBJ2-7
CDR3 protein: CAIRGPGQETQYF; CDR3 DNA: TGTGCCATCAGAGGACCAGGCCAAGAGACCCAGTACTTC; D gene: NA; clone size: few; V gene: TRBV10-3; J gene: TRBJ2-5
CDR3 protein: CASSLTGPQETQYF; CDR3 DNA: TGTGCCAGCAGCTTAACGGGGCCTCAAGAGACCCAGTACTTC; D gene: NA; clone size: NA; V gene: TRBV7-3; J gene: TRBJ2-5
CDR3 protein: CSVGQDGHYEQYF; CDR3 DNA: TGCAGCGTAGGACAGGACGGACACTACGAGCAGTACTTC; D gene: TRBD1; clone size: NA; V gene: TRBV29-1; J gene: TRBJ2-7
CDR3 protein: CASSELGTDEQYF; CDR3 DNA: TGTGCCAGCAGTGAATTGGGAACCGACGAGCAGTACTTC; D gene: NA; clone size: once; V gene: TRBV25-1; J gene: TRBJ2-7
CDR3 protein: CATSRDFPGDDEQFF; CDR3 DNA: TGTGCCACCAGCAGAGATTTCCCAGGGGACGATGAGCAGTTCTTC; D gene: NA; clone size: NA; V gene: TRBV15; J gene: TRBJ2-1
CDR3 protein: CAWKGRGAYEQYF; CDR3 DNA: TGTGCCTGGAAGGGCAGGGGTGCCTACGAGCAGTACTTC; D gene: NA; clone size: few; V gene: TRBV30; J gene: TRBJ2-7
CDR3 protein: CASGGATAEQYF; CDR3 DNA: TGTGCCAGCGGGGGCGCAACTGCGGAGCAGTACTTC; D gene: NA; clone size: NA; V gene: TRBV6-5; J gene: TRBJ2-5
CDR3 protein: CASSLIGTGKETQYF; CDR3 DNA: TGTGCCAGCAGTTTAATTGGGACAGGCAAAGAGACCCAGTACTTC; D gene: TRBD1; clone size: NA; V gene: TRBV27; J gene: TRBJ2-5
CDR3 protein: CASSPGGANEKLFF; CDR3 DNA: TGTGCCAGCTCCCCAGGGGGAGCTAATGAAAAACTGTTTTTT; D gene: TRBD1; clone size: NA; V gene: TRBV18; J gene: TRBJ1-4
CDR3 protein: CANASGGWGELFF; CDR3 DNA: TGTGCCAATGCTAGCGGCGGATGGGGGGAGCTGTTTTTT; D gene: TRBD2; clone size: few; V gene: TRBV6-6; J gene: TRBJ2-2
CDR3 protein: CASSLGSGGELFF; CDR3 DNA: TGTGCCAGTAGTTTGGGGAGCGGCGGGGAGCTGTTTTTT; D gene: NA; clone size: NA; V gene: TRBV19; J gene: TRBJ2-2
CDR3 protein: CASSLDGVGYTF; CDR3 DNA: TGTGCCAGCAGCTTGGACGGCGTGGGCTACACCTTC; D gene: NA; clone size: NA; V gene: TRBV7-9; J gene: TRBJ1-2
CDR3 protein: CAWSVRGSSYGYTF; CDR3 DNA: TGTGCCTGGAGTGTACGGGGTTCAAGCTATGGCTACACCTTC; D gene: NA; clone size: few; V gene: TRBV30; J gene: TRBJ1-2
CDR3 protein: CASSRQGEETQYF; CDR3 DNA: TGTGCCAGCAGCCGACAGGGGGAAGAGACCCAGTACTTC; D gene: TRBD1; clone size: NA; V gene: TRBV2; J gene: TRBJ2-5
CDR3 protein: CAWSPRDSSYEQYF; CDR3 DNA: TGTGCCTGGAGTCCTAGGGACAGCTCCTACGAGCAGTACTTC; D gene: TRBD1; clone size: NA; V gene: TRBV30; J gene: TRBJ2-7
CDR3 protein: CASSPMTGANTEAFF; CDR3 DNA: TGTGCCAGCTCACCGATGACAGGGGCCAACACTGAAGCTTTCTTT; D gene: TRBD1; clone size: once; V gene: TRBV18; J gene: TRBJ1-1
CDR3 protein: CASSPPATETQYF; CDR3 DNA: TGTGCCAGCAGCCCCCCAGCGACGGAGACCCAGTACTTC; D gene: NA; clone size: NA; V gene: TRBV5-6; J gene: TRBJ2-5
CDR3 protein: CASSLEQGAYTDTQYF; CDR3 DNA: TGTGCCAGCAGCTTAGAACAGGGGGCATACACAGATACGCAGTATTTT; D gene: TRBD1; clone size: NA; V gene: TRBV7-2; J gene: TRBJ2-3
CDR3 protein: CASSSPTSGGAYEQYF; CDR3 DNA: TGTGCCAGCAGCTCTCCGACTAGCGGGGGGGCGTACGAGCAGTACTTC; D gene: TRBD2; clone size: NA; V gene: TRBV13; J gene: TRBJ2-7
CDR3 protein: CASSVDVSQPQHF; CDR3 DNA: TGTGCCAGCAGCGTAGATGTAAGTCAGCCCCAGCATTTT; D gene: NA; clone size: NA; V gene: TRBV9; J gene: TRBJ1-5